This record concerns one T cell receptor beta chain sequence. This entry belongs to a study of blood T cell repertoires in COVID-19. Clones were sequenced by immunoSEQ multiplex PCR, and TCRdb holds only the in-frame ones, with some missing. The sample carries about 220,000 clones, 80% to 90% recorded once. V lost 1 base to trimming and J lost 5 bases, with 11 bases between them. The CDR3 length is 15 residues. Germline CDR1 reads SEHNR; CDR2 reads FQNEAQ (reference sequence). Material: PBMCs or T cells enriched from blood (not recorded which). The chain is built from TRBV7-9 and TRBJ1-4; possible D gene TRBD1, 5 bases. The receptor was derived from a woman in her thirties or forties with acute COVID-19. CDR3 protein: CASSLGGGENEKLFF. In nucleotides, the CDR3 is TGTGCCAGCAGCTTAGGGGGAGGGGAGAATGAAAAACTGTTTTTT.